A single T cell receptor beta chain is shown here with its context. Its antigen is not identified. Documented treatment: oral pan-JAK inhibitor, 5-10 mg twice daily. Collected material from alopecia areata patients comprised lesional scalp punch biopsies and peripheral blood. The data were taken from a study of CD8+ T cells in alopecia areata. About the research overall: Patients in the study were on tofacitinib for 6 to 18 months, then off it for 6 months.

Findings and limits, study-wide: Scalp repertoires also include resident alphabeta T cells from normal skin. In scalp, tofacitinib significantly decreased clonality and expanded CD8+ clones among the top 100.

Extracted from the samples, RNA was reverse transcribed into cDNA to serve as the sequencing template. Sequencing used immunoSEQ multiplex PCR; TCRdb keeps in-frame clones, though not all of them. Of roughly 250,000 clones in the sample, 60% are singletons; the top ten hold more than 0.85%. This material consisted of CD4+ T cells sorted from blood, taken between weeks 51 and 52, from a patient treated with tofacitinib. The clonotype comes from a human donor with alopecia areata.

CDR3 DNA sequence: TGTGCCAGCAGCCCTCTAGCTAGCGGTGCAGATACGCAGTATTTT. Translating gives CASSPLASGADTQYF. The chain recombines TRBV9 with TRBJ2-3; 7 positions match TRBD2. The CDR3 extends over 15 amino acids. Germline V CDR1 and CDR2: SGDLS, YYNGEE. The V and J ends lost 4 bases and 4 bases, in that order; junction bases with no gene match: 9.